Given below is one T cell receptor (beta chain) in context. What it binds is not known. Germline is not matched at one junction end, which may reflect a read error. Germline V gene lookup returns CDR1 MNHEY and CDR2 SVGAGI. The CDR3 is made up of 13 amino acids. The data were taken from a study of early stage breast cancer tumors. Findings and caveats of the study: Most shared enriched TCRB sequences were commonly generated ones.

Clones were read by immunoSEQ multiplex PCR, and TCRdb kept only the in-frame ones, dropping some. The sample has some 72,000 clones; 65% to 80% are singletons. The sample consisted of blood. The sequence derives from a person in their 60s with breast cancer. This chain uses TRBV6-5 with TRBJ2-7, with 8 bases identical to TRBD1. Here the CDR3 DNA reads TGTGCCAGCAGTTACTTGGGGACAGGACAATTTCACTTC. Translation gives CASSYLGTGQFHF.